The present T cell receptor beta chain was sequenced within a study of T cell repertoires in cytomegalovirus infection (dated by TCRdb to the late 2010s). For context, the study as a whole: The HLA type of each donor mattered for the analysis, because public TCR beta signatures pointed to carriage of CMV infection along with the matching HLA type.

The paper as a whole reports these results and caveats: In the ex vivo response, HLA-C-restricted CMV-specific TCR beta clonotypes were dominant, and in two of eight donors the single most frequent clonotype came from this HLA-C-restricted group. In both this cohort and an independent cohort of some 350 donors, the cumulative frequency of public TCR beta family members distinguished carriers of CMV infection plus the relevant HLA type.

Measured from the cysteine to the phenylalanine, the CDR3 is 13 residues long. The retained sequence is limited to the CDR3, 39 bases, with the frame set at the first base. The germline V gene gives CDR1 as KGHSH and CDR2 as LQKENI. Trimming takes 4 bases from V and 4 bases from J, and the germline ends sit 10 bases apart. This clonotype has a count of ten or more. It lacks a known antigen. Base-call qualities are not available, and no considerably larger clone is one nucleotide away. Sequencer: Illumina HiSeq 1500. TCRdb reprocessing: public reads trimmed at Q25 with fastp, clones called with MiXCR, in-frame beta chains kept. Identical CDR3 protein sequences are pooled into one entry, listed with their most common genes and DNA. In this sample the table shows 450,000 to 650,000 distinct CDR3 sequences, about 30% of which occur a single time. The ten most abundant clones make up 13% of the sample.

The source material was PBMCs. This clonotype was obtained from a human donor in good health (CMV status not recorded). Some clones in this sample may be carry-over from other donors' samples. In this chain, TRBV18 is recombined with TRBJ2-5, with the D gene too uncertain to name. The CDR3 loop reads CASSQQNLETQYF. In nucleotides, the sequence is TGTGCCAGCTCACAACAGAATTTAGAGACCCAGTACTTC.